Listed below are T cell receptor beta chains from one sample, sequenced in a study of shared clonotypes between healthy human individuals. Assay: immunoSEQ multiplex PCR; the TCRdb copy retains only in-frame clones and omits some. Of some 2.1 million clones in the sample, less than 95% were seen once. The specimen was naive CD8+ T cells sorted from blood. These receptors all come from a young man in good health. The CDR3 runs from the conserved cysteine through the conserved F or W. Fields, in order: CDR3 protein, V gene, J gene, D gene. The D gene is left open where the match is weak.

CASSYRTGILPDGYTF	TRBV7-8	TRBJ1-2	TRBD1
CASSTKGTYEQYF	TRBV6-1	TRBJ2-7	NA
CASSPPFQTGTADTQYF	TRBV5-4	TRBJ2-3	TRBD1
CASSQEGSLEAFF	TRBV4-3	TRBJ1-1	NA
CASSINLGQALEQYF	TRBV19	TRBJ2-7	TRBD1
CASSEASSYNEQFF	TRBV7-9	TRBJ2-1	NA
CASSVATGSYEQYF	TRBV9	TRBJ2-7	NA
CASSPGSYEQYF	TRBV13	TRBJ2-7	NA
CASGPTGTNSYEQYF	TRBV6-1	TRBJ2-7	NA
CASSPTSGRAGEQFF	TRBV5-1	TRBJ2-1	TRBD2
CASSLVAGGLSYEQYF	TRBV27	TRBJ2-7	TRBD2
CASKYRGTNEQFF	TRBV19	TRBJ2-1	TRBD1
CASSLMAGESQPQHF	TRBV7-6	TRBJ1-5	NA
CASSVGGLQETQYF	TRBV10-2	TRBJ2-5	NA
CASSEERTPSLGISSYEQYF	TRBV2	TRBJ2-7	NA
CASSAWGSNEKLFF	TRBV9	TRBJ1-4	NA
CASSLSASYEQYF	TRBV7-9	TRBJ2-7	NA
CAWSAAYEQYF	TRBV30	TRBJ2-7	NA
CASSQNPAPAGYTEAFF	TRBV4-3	TRBJ1-1	NA
CASSFGLAVHNEQFF	TRBV7-9	TRBJ2-1	TRBD2
CASSSGQGPDTQYF	TRBV5-6	TRBJ2-3	TRBD1
CSADLLPQLTDTQYF	TRBV29-1	TRBJ2-3	NA
CASSLGYGAEAFF	TRBV11-3	TRBJ1-1	NA
CATSTSPGTDTQYF	TRBV15	TRBJ2-3	NA
CASSITGEGNTEAFF	TRBV19	TRBJ1-1	TRBD1
CASSFWTAEEAFF	TRBV5-1	TRBJ1-1	NA
CASSFPGNRPEDTQYF	TRBV7-8	TRBJ2-3	NA
CASSYEPSSYNEQFF	TRBV27	TRBJ2-1	NA
CSVEEPTGGLQEKLFF	TRBV29-1	TRBJ1-4	TRBD1
CASSPFWTDVNQPQHF	TRBV2	TRBJ1-5	NA
CASSATGTYEQYF	TRBV10-1	TRBJ2-7	NA
CASSLFRDRAYEQYF	TRBV28	TRBJ2-7	TRBD1
CASSLSTGERTYEQYF	TRBV27	TRBJ2-7	TRBD1
CASSDPANYEQYF	TRBV10-1	TRBJ2-7	NA
CASSPHDRLSDGYTF	TRBV28	TRBJ1-2	NA
CASSLYGGTEAQYF	TRBV7-6	TRBJ2-5	NA
CASSYSIGEQETQYF	TRBV6-6	TRBJ2-5	NA
CASSLWDRVNGANVLTF	TRBV7-6	TRBJ2-6	TRBD1
CASSKDRDEKLFF	TRBV7-9	TRBJ1-4	TRBD1
CASSYRGEAYEQYF	TRBV6-5	TRBJ2-7	TRBD2
CASSLGYGTSGNTIYF	TRBV7-9	TRBJ1-3	NA
CASIARQGNEQFF	TRBV2	TRBJ2-1	NA
CASSSRDSSYEQYF	TRBV7-9	TRBJ2-7	TRBD1
CASGESRERYEQYF	TRBV10-1	TRBJ2-7	NA
CASSIRTSGSYEQYF	TRBV7-8	TRBJ2-7	TRBD2
CAISEEGQGNTEQYF	TRBV10-3	NA	TRBD1
CASSPPWSGGGYTF	TRBV18	TRBJ1-2	NA
CASCEGLAGRMDEQFF	TRBV5-1	TRBJ2-1	TRBD2
CASSLSNPEAFF	TRBV7-9	TRBJ1-1	NA
CATSRDLGDIAFF	TRBV15	TRBJ1-1	NA
CASSRDRGQQETQYF	TRBV4-1	TRBJ2-5	TRBD1
CASSLLDRVNTGELFF	TRBV13	TRBJ2-2	TRBD1
CASSQNYEQYF	TRBV5-4	TRBJ2-7	NA
CASTLIGGISGEQYF	TRBV28	TRBJ2-7	NA
CASSEPSGIEGEQFF	TRBV2	TRBJ2-1	TRBD2
CASSYGPGNNEQFF	TRBV6-5	TRBJ2-1	NA
CSVPQLGGGMTEAFF	TRBV29-1	TRBJ1-1	NA
CASSFKDYHETQYF	TRBV13	TRBJ2-5	NA
CASVKTGDNSPLHF	TRBV12-5	TRBJ1-6	TRBD1
CASSSAQTGGKGWYTEAFF	TRBV13	TRBJ1-1	TRBD1